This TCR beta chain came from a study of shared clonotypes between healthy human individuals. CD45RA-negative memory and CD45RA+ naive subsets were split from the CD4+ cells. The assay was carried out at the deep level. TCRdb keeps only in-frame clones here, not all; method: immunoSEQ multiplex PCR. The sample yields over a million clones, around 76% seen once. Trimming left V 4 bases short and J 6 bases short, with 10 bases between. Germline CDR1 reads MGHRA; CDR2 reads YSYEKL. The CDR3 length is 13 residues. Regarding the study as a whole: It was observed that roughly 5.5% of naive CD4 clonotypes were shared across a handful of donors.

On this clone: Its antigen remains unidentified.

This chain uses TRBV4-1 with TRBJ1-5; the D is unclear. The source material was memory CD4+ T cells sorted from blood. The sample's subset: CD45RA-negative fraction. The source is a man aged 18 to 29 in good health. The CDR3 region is CASSPLPGQPQHF. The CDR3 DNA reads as TGCGCCAGCAGCCCCCTCCCCGGTCAGCCCCAGCATTTT.